This entry features one T cell receptor beta chain sequence. These data are taken from a study of blood T cell repertoires in COVID-19. About the study: COVID-19 samples from acute and convalescent phases originated in the United States, Italy and Spain.

The V end was cut by 3 bases, the J end by 4 bases, with 18 bases between. The CDR3 runs 16 residues. Per the germline V gene, CDR1 is MDHEN and CDR2 is SYDVKM. Method: immunoSEQ multiplex PCR; TCRdb's copy keeps in-frame clones and lacks some. This repertoire shows a few hundred thousand clones, 70% to 90% found once; its top ten account for about 1.9%. Participant ages covered about 18 to 100 years across 24 US areas. The study assigned cohorts using participant-reported clinical history. The genes are TRBV28 and TRBJ1-1, with D possibly matching TRBD1 (6 bases). The sample consisted of PBMCs or T cells enriched from blood (not recorded which). This sequence originates from a woman between 45 and 65 years old who had recovered from COVID-19. This chain's CDR3 is CASSFPLIQGPTEAFF. For the CDR3, the DNA is TGTGCCAGCAGTTTCCCCCTCATACAGGGACCCACTGAAGCTTTCTTT.